This TCR beta chain comes out of a study of cytomegalovirus exposure and HLA in healthy donors. On the study more broadly: An earlier analysis identified 117 million unique TCR beta sequences in about 190 million T cells. Study outcomes and limitations: More clonal expansion characterized HLA-associated TCR beta chains than equally common others in a later analysis. As confirmed in vitro, a few CMV-associated chains were specific for CMV antigens.

The PCR had 60 Vbeta and 13 Jbeta primers. Measured with immunoSEQ multiplex PCR; TCRdb has only the in-frame clones, and not every one. The sample shows under 200,000 clones, approximately 78% of them seen only once. At the time of sampling, donors were nominally healthy, though unrecorded immune exposures were likely. To note about this clone: What it binds is not known.

V shed 0 bases and J 4 bases; nucleotides not matched to a gene: 9. CDR1 is SGHRS, CDR2 YFSETQ, per germline. The CDR3 sequence is 16 residues long. This receptor was taken from a woman younger than 35 in good health and CMV-seronegative. The chain uses TRBV5-1 and TRBJ1-2, with 7 nucleotides matching TRBD1. Input material: PBMCs. CDR3 in amino acids: CASSLGQGGIAYGYTF. The CDR3 DNA sequence: TGCGCCAGCAGCTTGGGACAGGGCGGGATTGCCTATGGCTACACCTTC.